The entry below describes one TCR beta chain. Its antigen is currently unknown. The entry originates in a study of graft-versus-host responses after intestinal transplantation. Study-wide context: The study gave all recipients anti-thymocyte globulin induction, then tacrolimus and steroids for 2 to 3 years.

The data were produced by immunoSEQ multiplex PCR, yet TCRdb's version contains in-frame clones alone and is incomplete. Here the sample spans over 65,000 clones, approximately 90% being singletons. Germline V gene lookup returns CDR1 KGHSY and CDR2 FQNENV. The CDR3 is 16 amino acids. Sequenced here: unstimulated CD8+ T cells sorted from spleen or lymph node cells, sampled before transplant. The chain employs TRBV16 and TRBJ2-5; possibly TRBD1 for D (7 bases). The end of the DNA fits TRBJ2-7 better, so the J call may be wrong. The receptor comes from a human donor who was the organ donor for an intestinal transplant. The DNA for the CDR3 is TGTGCCAGCAGCCAACCTGGCGGGACAGCTACCTACGAGCAGTACTTC. It codes for CASSQPGGTATYEQYF.